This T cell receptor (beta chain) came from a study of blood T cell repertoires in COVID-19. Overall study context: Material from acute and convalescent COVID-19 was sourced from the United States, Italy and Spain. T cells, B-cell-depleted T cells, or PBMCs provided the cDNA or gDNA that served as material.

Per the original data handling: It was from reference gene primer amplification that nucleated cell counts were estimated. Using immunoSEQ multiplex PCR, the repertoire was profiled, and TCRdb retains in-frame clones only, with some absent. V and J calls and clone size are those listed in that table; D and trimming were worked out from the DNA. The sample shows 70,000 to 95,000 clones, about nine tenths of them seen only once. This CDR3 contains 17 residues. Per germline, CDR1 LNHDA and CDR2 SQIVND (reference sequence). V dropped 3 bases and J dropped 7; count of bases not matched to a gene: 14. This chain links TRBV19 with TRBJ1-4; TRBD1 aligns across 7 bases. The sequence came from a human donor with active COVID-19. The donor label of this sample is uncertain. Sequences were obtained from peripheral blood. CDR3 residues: CASSIPDAGQWGEKLFF. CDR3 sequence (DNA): TGTGCCAGTAGTATCCCGGATGCGGGACAGTGGGGTGAAAAACTGTTTTTT. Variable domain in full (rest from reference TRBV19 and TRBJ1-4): DGGITQSPKYLFRKEGQNVTLSCEQNLNHDAMYWYRQDPGQGLRLIYYSQIVNDFQKGDIAEGYSVSREKKESFPLTVTSAQKNPTAFYLCASSIPDAGQWGEKLFFGSGTQLSVL.